This T cell receptor beta chain originates from a study of T cell responses to AZD1222 COVID-19 vaccine. Findings of the study overall: Spike-wide coverage was observed for vaccine-associated CD4 TCRs, with dominant responses at 160-218 and 743-854. All repertoire sampling was performed exclusively after the peak T cell response.

Comments on this clone: Its matching antigen is unknown.

The CDR3 contains 15 residues. The V gene lost 2 bases and the J gene lost 8 bases, with 15 bases spanning the gap. Per germline, CDR1 SGHTA and CDR2 FQGNSA. Sequenced by immunoSEQ multiplex PCR; TCRdb stores in-frame clones only, minus some. The top ten hold about 2.5% of the sample, which has about 120,000 clones, about nine tenths seen once. This clonotype was obtained from an adult who received the AZD1222 COVID-19 vaccine. The chain employs TRBV7-2 and TRBJ1-4; a possible D gene is TRBD1 (6 bases). This specimen was peripheral blood, taken 28 days after the second AZD1222 dose. The CDR3 here is CASSLLGGSGEKLFF. CDR3 nucleotides: TGTGCCAGCAGCTTACTAGGGGGGAGTGGCGAAAAACTGTTTTTT.